The sequence of this TCR beta chain was determined in a study of OX40 agonist ivuxolimab in advanced cancers. The study, taken as a whole, reports: Nonresponders included some who also had low normalized T-cell clonal expansion.

Germline-derived CDR1 and CDR2 are GTSNPN and SVGIG (reference sequence). Deletions cut 5 bases from V and 0 bases from J, with 2 bases between. The CDR3 sequence is 12 residues long. Generated by immunoSEQ multiplex PCR, the TCRdb table keeps only in-frame clones and is missing some. This sample yields 65,000 to 70,000 clones, of which 77% are seen a single time; 1.6% belongs to the top ten. With respect to this clone: Its antigen is unidentified.

This receptor was obtained from an adult with an advanced solid tumor such as melanoma, head and neck, liver or kidney cancer. The input for sequencing was CD4+ or CD8+ T cells sorted from blood, taken in a trial of the OX40 agonist ivuxolimab. This rearrangement joins TRBV30 to TRBJ2-6, with D unclear. CDR3 sequence (DNA): TGTGCCTGGGCCTCTGGGGCCAACGTCCTGACTTTC. Its translation: CAWASGANVLTF.